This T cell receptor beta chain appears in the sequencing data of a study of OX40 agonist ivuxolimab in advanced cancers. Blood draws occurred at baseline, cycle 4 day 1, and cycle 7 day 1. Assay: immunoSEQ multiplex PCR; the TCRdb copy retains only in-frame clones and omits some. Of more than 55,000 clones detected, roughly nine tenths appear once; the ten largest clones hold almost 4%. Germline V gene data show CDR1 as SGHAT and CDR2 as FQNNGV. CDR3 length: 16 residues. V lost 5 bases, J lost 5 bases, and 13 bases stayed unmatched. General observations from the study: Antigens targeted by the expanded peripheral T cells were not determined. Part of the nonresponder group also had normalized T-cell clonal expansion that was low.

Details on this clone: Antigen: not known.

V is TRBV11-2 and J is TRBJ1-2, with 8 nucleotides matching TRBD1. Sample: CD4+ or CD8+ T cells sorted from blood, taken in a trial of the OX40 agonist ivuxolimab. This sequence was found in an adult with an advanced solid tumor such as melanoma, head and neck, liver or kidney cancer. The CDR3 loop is CASSLFLTGGGYGYTF. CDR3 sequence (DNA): TGTGCCAGCAGCCTATTTCTTACAGGGGGAGGGTATGGCTACACCTTC.